Listed below are T cell receptor beta chains from one sample, sequenced in a study of type 1 regulatory T cells. MiXCR, run by TCRdb on the reads, gives a single entry per CDR3 protein. The top ten clones hold 2% to 2.5% of a sample with approximately 100,000 distinct CDR3 sequences, around 30% of them seen once. The sample comprised CD4+ T cells, either the whole sample or a sorted fraction (not recorded which). These receptors all come from a human donor in good health. Both conserved end residues are part of each CDR3. D genes are given only for firm matches. Clone size is stated in some rows and not others, as once, few, many or a class when expanded.

V: TRBV5-1; D: NA; size: NA; J: TRBJ2-1; DNA: TGCGCCAGCAGCAATCAAAATAGTAATGAGCAGTTCTTC; CDR3: CASSNQNSNEQFF
V: TRBV11-2; D: TRBD2; size: few; J: TRBJ2-1; DNA: TGTGCCAGCAGCGTTTCTAGCGGGAGCAGTGAGCAGTTCTTC; CDR3: CASSVSSGSSEQFF
V: TRBV3-1; D: NA; size: many; J: TRBJ2-7; DNA: TGTGCCAGCAGCCAAGAGTCCTACGAGCAGTACTTC; CDR3: CASSQESYEQYF
V: TRBV12-3/TRBV12-4; D: TRBD1; size: few; J: TRBJ2-3; DNA: TGTGCCAGCAGTGAGTCGGACAGGGCCGAGACGCAGTATTTT; CDR3: CASSESDRAETQYF
V: TRBV12-3/TRBV12-4; D: NA; size: few; J: TRBJ2-7; DNA: TGTGCCAGCCGGGACTCAGGGTCCTACGAGCAGTACTTC; CDR3: CASRDSGSYEQYF
V: TRBV11-2; D: NA; size: NA; J: TRBJ1-2; DNA: TGTGCCAGCAGCTTAGGACTCGAGGGCTACACCTTC; CDR3: CASSLGLEGYTF
V: TRBV3-1; D: NA; size: NA; J: TRBJ2-2; DNA: TGTGCCAGCAGCCACCACAGGGACGGGGAGCTGTTTTTT; CDR3: CASSHHRDGELFF
V: TRBV9; D: NA; size: few; J: TRBJ2-3; DNA: TGTGCCAGCAGCCCCCAAGATTCCGATACGCAGTATTTT; CDR3: CASSPQDSDTQYF
V: TRBV11-2; D: NA; size: NA; J: TRBJ2-2; DNA: TGTGCCAGCAGCCGTCAGGGGAGCGTGGGCACCGGGGAGCTGTTTTTT; CDR3: CASSRQGSVGTGELFF
V: TRBV28; D: TRBD1; size: NA; J: TRBJ1-5; DNA: TGTGCCAGCAAAAGGGACAGTATAGTCGGTCAGCCCCAGCATTTT; CDR3: CASKRDSIVGQPQHF
V: TRBV7-2; D: NA; size: few; J: TRBJ2-2; DNA: TGTGCCAGCAGCTTAGCTCCCAGAGGCGGGGAGCTGTTTTTT; CDR3: CASSLAPRGGELFF
V: TRBV29-1; D: NA; size: NA; J: TRBJ2-3; DNA: TGCAGCGTTGTCGCGGGATCTTGGACAGATACGCAGTATTTT; CDR3: CSVVAGSWTDTQYF
V: TRBV7-2; D: TRBD1; size: few; J: TRBJ2-3; DNA: TGTGCCAGCAGCCCCTTACAGGGGGCGTCTCTTGCGCAGTATTTT; CDR3: CASSPLQGASLAQYF
V: TRBV7-9; D: NA; size: once; J: TRBJ2-5; DNA: TGTGCCAGCAGCCCTTTAAAAGAGACCCAGTACTTC; CDR3: CASSPLKETQYF
V: TRBV6-5; D: NA; size: few; J: TRBJ1-1; DNA: TGTGCCAGCAGTTACATCGGAAGGGGGGAAGCTTTCTTT; CDR3: CASSYIGRGEAFF
V: TRBV5-1; D: NA; size: NA; J: TRBJ1-5; DNA: TGCGCCAGCAGCCCGGGCGGGACGGTTGCCGGTCAGCCCCAGCATTTT; CDR3: CASSPGGTVAGQPQHF
V: TRBV5-1; D: TRBD2; size: many; J: TRBJ2-1; DNA: TGCGCCAGCAGCAAAAGCGGGGATGACAATGAGCAGTTCTTC; CDR3: CASSKSGDDNEQFF
V: TRBV27; D: TRBD2; size: NA; J: TRBJ2-5; DNA: TGTGCCAGCAGTTTAATTCCTAGCGGGAGCGCAGAGACCCAGTACTTC; CDR3: CASSLIPSGSAETQYF
V: TRBV10-3; D: TRBD2; size: NA; J: TRBJ2-7; DNA: TGTGCCATCAGCTACAGCGGGACTTACGAGCAGTACTTC; CDR3: CAISYSGTYEQYF
V: TRBV5-6; D: TRBD1; size: few; J: TRBJ1-1; DNA: TGTGCCAGCAGCCCCAGGGGGAGTTCACCGGAAGCTTTCTTT; CDR3: CASSPRGSSPEAFF
V: TRBV4-1; D: NA; size: NA; J: TRBJ1-6; DNA: TGCGCCAGCAGCCAACAAACCGGGATCGATAATTCACCCCTCCACTTT; CDR3: CASSQQTGIDNSPLHF
V: TRBV4-3; D: TRBD2; size: NA; J: TRBJ2-3; DNA: TGCGCCAGCAGCCAAGATTGGGGGGGTACGCAGTATTTT; CDR3: CASSQDWGGTQYF
V: TRBV6-2/TRBV6-3; D: TRBD1; size: NA; J: TRBJ1-4; DNA: TGTGCCAGCAGTCGCGGTGGAGGGGGCGAAAATGAAAAACTGTTTTTT; CDR3: CASSRGGGGENEKLFF
V: TRBV14; D: NA; size: NA; J: TRBJ2-1; DNA: TGTGCCAGCAGCCAAGACCCGGACAACAATGAGCAGTTCTTC; CDR3: CASSQDPDNNEQFF
V: TRBV7-3; D: TRBD2; size: medium-sized; J: TRBJ2-7; DNA: TGTGCCAGCAGCCTCCCCCCTAGCGGGAGGGCGAGTTTGACGCACGAGCAGTACTTC; CDR3: CASSLPPSGRASLTHEQYF
V: TRBV5-5; D: NA; size: NA; J: TRBJ2-2; DNA: TGTGCCAGCAGCTTTTCTCAGGATAGTTGGGGTCCGAACACCGGGGAGCTGTTTTTT; CDR3: CASSFSQDSWGPNTGELFF
V: TRBV29-1; D: TRBD1; size: NA; J: TRBJ2-7; DNA: TGCAGCGTTGGCTCCGGGACAGGTTTCTACGAGCAGTACTTC; CDR3: CSVGSGTGFYEQYF
V: TRBV10-3; D: TRBD2; size: NA; J: TRBJ2-2; DNA: TGTGCCATCAGTGAGCGACTAGCGACGAACACCGGGGAGCTGTTTTTT; CDR3: CAISERLATNTGELFF
V: TRBV5-4; D: NA; size: many; J: TRBJ2-3; DNA: TGTGCCAGCAGTTTCGCGGATACGCAGTATTTT; CDR3: CASSFADTQYF
V: TRBV5-1; D: NA; size: few; J: TRBJ1-5; DNA: TGCGCCAGCAGGAAGGAGAGCAATCAGCCCCAGCATTTT; CDR3: CASRKESNQPQHF
V: TRBV29-1; D: NA; size: few; J: TRBJ2-2; DNA: TGCAGCGTTGAACCACTAACAGGGAAGGCCGGGGAGCTGTTTTTT; CDR3: CSVEPLTGKAGELFF
V: TRBV5-1; D: NA; size: few; J: TRBJ2-1; DNA: TGCGCCAGCAGCACCGTAGCGGCCAGCTCCTACAATGAGCAGTTCTTC; CDR3: CASSTVAASSYNEQFF
V: TRBV7-9; D: NA; size: NA; J: TRBJ1-2; DNA: TGTGCCAGCAGCTTAGCAGGGGCGTCGCATGGCTACACCTTC; CDR3: CASSLAGASHGYTF
V: TRBV20-1; D: NA; size: NA; J: TRBJ1-6; DNA: TGCAGTGCTAGAGATCCCTCCGGGTTTAGTTCACCCCTCCACTTT; CDR3: CSARDPSGFSSPLHF
V: TRBV24-1; D: NA; size: few; J: TRBJ2-7; DNA: TGTGCCACCAGTGATCCGCGCACGACCTACGAGCAGTACTTC; CDR3: CATSDPRTTYEQYF
V: TRBV20-1; D: TRBD2; size: NA; J: TRBJ2-3; DNA: TGCAGTGCTAGGGGGGGACTAGCGGCGAGCACAGATACGCAGTATTTT; CDR3: CSARGGLAASTDTQYF
V: TRBV6-5; D: TRBD2; size: few; J: TRBJ2-5; DNA: TGTGCCAGCAGTTACTCCGAAGCGGGAGTGGGGAAGACCCAGTACTTC; CDR3: CASSYSEAGVGKTQYF
V: TRBV5-1; D: NA; size: few; J: TRBJ2-1; DNA: TGCGCCAGCAGCACCGGGGTTACCGATGAGCAGTTCTTC; CDR3: CASSTGVTDEQFF
V: TRBV10-3; D: TRBD2; size: NA; J: TRBJ2-5; DNA: TGTGCCATCAGTGAGTCGGGGGGGGAAGAGACCCAGTACTTC; CDR3: CAISESGGEETQYF
V: TRBV5-5; D: NA; size: NA; J: TRBJ2-7; DNA: TGTGCCAGCAGGCCGGATCAGGGGAATGAGCAGTACTTC; CDR3: CASRPDQGNEQYF
V: TRBV20-1; D: TRBD1; size: NA; J: TRBJ1-6; DNA: TGCAGTGCTAAATGGTTCGGGACAGCGACTAATTCACCCCTCCACTTT; CDR3: CSAKWFGTATNSPLHF
V: TRBV7-6; D: NA; size: few; J: TRBJ1-5; DNA: TGTGCCAGCAGCTTAGGGACACCAGAGTCCCACCAGCCCCAGCATTTT; CDR3: CASSLGTPESHQPQHF
V: TRBV9; D: TRBD1; size: NA; J: TRBJ1-1; DNA: TGTGCCAGCAGCGCGGGACAGGAGGGCACTGAAGCTTTCTTT; CDR3: CASSAGQEGTEAFF
V: TRBV6-5; D: NA; size: few; J: TRBJ1-1; DNA: TGTGCCAGCAGTTACGACAGCTCCGTTAGTGAAGCTTTCTTT; CDR3: CASSYDSSVSEAFF
V: TRBV13; D: NA; size: NA; J: TRBJ2-3; DNA: TGTGCCAGCAGCCTCCAGATGAGAAGCACAGATACGCAGTATTTT; CDR3: CASSLQMRSTDTQYF
V: TRBV14; D: NA; size: NA; J: TRBJ1-6; DNA: TGTGCCAGCAGCCAAGTACCCTTTCGTTCACCCCTCCACTTT; CDR3: CASSQVPFRSPLHF
V: TRBV2; D: NA; size: NA; J: TRBJ2-7; DNA: TGTGCCAGCAGTGGACATTCCCTAGAATATGGCAGCCAATCCTACGAGCAGTACTTC; CDR3: CASSGHSLEYGSQSYEQYF
V: TRBV11-2; D: TRBD1; size: NA; J: TRBJ1-2; DNA: TGTGCCAGCAGAAAAGTCGGCGGGCGCAGGGGGAACTATGGCTACACCTTC; CDR3: CASRKVGGRRGNYGYTF
V: TRBV9; D: NA; size: NA; J: TRBJ2-1; DNA: TGTGCCAGCAGCGGGGGGCAAATTCTCAATGAGCAGTTCTTC; CDR3: CASSGGQILNEQFF
V: TRBV19; D: TRBD2; size: NA; J: TRBJ2-1; DNA: TGTGCCAGTAGCCCCTGGGCTAGCGGGAGCTCCTACAATGAGCAGTTCTTC; CDR3: CASSPWASGSSYNEQFF
V: TRBV28; D: TRBD1; size: NA; J: TRBJ2-2; DNA: TGTGCCGTACAGGGGGCGAAAGACACCGGGGAGCTGTTTTTT; CDR3: CAVQGAKDTGELFF
V: TRBV5-6; D: NA; size: few; J: TRBJ2-2; DNA: TGTGCCAGCAGCTTGCCGAGGGCGGCCGGGGAGCTGTTTTTT; CDR3: CASSLPRAAGELFF
V: TRBV28; D: NA; size: NA; J: TRBJ1-1; DNA: TGTGCCAGCGGGAGTCGAATGAACACTGAAGCTTTCTTT; CDR3: CASGSRMNTEAFF
V: TRBV3-1; D: TRBD1; size: NA; J: TRBJ1-4; DNA: TGTGCCAGCAGCCAAGGGAGGGACAGGCCAAAACTGTTTTTT; CDR3: CASSQGRDRPKLFF
V: TRBV10-3; D: TRBD1; size: few; J: TRBJ1-2; DNA: TGTGCCATCAGTGATGACAGGGGGGCAGATGGCTACACCTTC; CDR3: CAISDDRGADGYTF
V: TRBV15; D: TRBD1; size: NA; J: TRBJ2-3; DNA: TGTGCCACCAGCAGAGAAGGGACAGGGGAGGATACGCAGTATTTT; CDR3: CATSREGTGEDTQYF
V: TRBV7-9; D: NA; size: NA; J: TRBJ2-3; DNA: TGTGCCAGCAGCCAGGGACTGAGAGACAACACAGATACGCAGTATTTT; CDR3: CASSQGLRDNTDTQYF
V: TRBV5-1; D: NA; size: few; J: TRBJ2-2; DNA: TGCGCCAGCAGCAGACAGACGAACACCGGGGAGCTGTTTTTT; CDR3: CASSRQTNTGELFF
V: TRBV7-2; D: TRBD2; size: NA; J: TRBJ2-7; DNA: TGTGTCAGCAGCTCTCCGGGACTAGGGGGAGAGCAGTACTTC; CDR3: CVSSSPGLGGEQYF